The subject of this entry is one TCR beta chain. Its binding antigen is unknown. Within one base of it there is no much larger clone, and no base qualities were kept. These data belong to a study of T cell repertoires in cytomegalovirus infection (dated by TCRdb to the late 2010s). Notes on the research overall: Because public TCR beta signatures pointed to carriage of CMV infection together with the matching HLA type, the HLA type of each donor mattered for the analysis. Paper-wide results and their limitations: Cumulative frequency of public TCR beta family members discriminated carriers of CMV infection plus the relevant HLA type in this cohort and an independent roughly 350-donor cohort. The ex vivo response was dominated by HLA-C-restricted CMV-specific TCR beta clonotypes, which also provided the single most frequent clonotype in two of eight donors.

The sequencer listed for this sample is Illumina HiSeq 1500. TCRdb's own reprocessing of the public reads used fastp at Q25 and MiXCR and kept productive beta chains. Rows matching on CDR3 protein sequence are summarized as one entry with the most common DNA and genes. The sample contains about 440,000 distinct CDR3 sequences, about 33% of them found a single time. The ten most abundant clones make up around 13% of the sample. Cut back by 1 base and 0 bases, the V and J ends lie 12 bases apart. The germline V gene provides CDR1 SGHTA and CDR2 FQGNSA. Spanning cysteine to phenylalanine, the CDR3 consists of 16 amino acids. The entry retains the CDR3 DNA only, 48 bases that are in frame from base 1.

In this chain, TRBV7-2 is recombined with TRBJ2-5; the D gene assignment is perhaps TRBD1 or TRBD2, with each matching 5 bases. The clonotype comes from a human donor in good health (CMV status not recorded). Some clones in this sample may be carry-over from other donors' samples. Sequenced sample: PBMCs. The DNA reads TGTGCCAGCAGCTTAGTGCAAGGGGAGTACCAAGAGACCCAGTACTTC. It is translated as CASSLVQGEYQETQYF.